This is a list of T cell receptor beta chains from one sample in a study of shared clonotypes between healthy human individuals. Some clones are missing from TCRdb's copy, which holds only in-frame ones; the method was immunoSEQ multiplex PCR. The sample yields roughly 86,000 clones, over 60% seen once. The sequencing sample was made of memory CD8+ T cells sorted from blood. All receptors come from a man aged 25-45 years in good health. The CDR3 runs from the conserved cysteine through the conserved F or W. Fields, in order: V gene, D gene, J gene, clone size, CDR3 DNA, CDR3 protein. D genes are given only for firm matches. Expanded clones get a size class; other rows say once, few or many, or leave the size out.

v_gene: TRBV6-1; d_gene: -; j_gene: TRBJ2-3; abundance: -; CDR3nt: TGTGCCAGCAGAGTTGACAGTCGGTTGTCAGATACGCAGTATTTT; CDR3aa: CASRVDSRLSDTQYF
v_gene: TRBV5-1; d_gene: -; j_gene: TRBJ2-3; abundance: few; CDR3nt: TGCGCCAGCAGGGGAAGCGGCCCCGATACGCAGTATTTT; CDR3aa: CASRGSGPDTQYF
v_gene: TRBV7-2; d_gene: TRBD1; j_gene: TRBJ1-5; abundance: -; CDR3nt: TGTGCCAGCAGCCCGGGACAGACCAATCAGCCCCAGCATTTT; CDR3aa: CASSPGQTNQPQHF
v_gene: TRBV28; d_gene: -; j_gene: TRBJ2-5; abundance: -; CDR3nt: TGTGCCAGCAGTTCCCCCATAAAGTACCAAGAGACCCAGTACTTC; CDR3aa: CASSSPIKYQETQYF
v_gene: TRBV2; d_gene: -; j_gene: TRBJ2-1; abundance: -; CDR3nt: TGTGCCAGCAGTCCAACTAGCATCCATGAGCAGTTCTTC; CDR3aa: CASSPTSIHEQFF
v_gene: TRBV7-8; d_gene: -; j_gene: TRBJ1-2; abundance: -; CDR3nt: TGTGCCAGCAGCTTAGCTGGAACTAACTATGGCTACACCTTC; CDR3aa: CASSLAGTNYGYTF
v_gene: TRBV11-1; d_gene: -; j_gene: TRBJ2-1; abundance: -; CDR3nt: TGTGCCAGCGTGGAGGGGCGGAGCTCCTACAATGAGCAGTTCTTC; CDR3aa: CASVEGRSSYNEQFF
v_gene: TRBV19; d_gene: -; j_gene: TRBJ2-3; abundance: few; CDR3nt: TGTGCCAGTAGTATCGGTCGGGGTTATACAGATACGCAGTATTTT; CDR3aa: CASSIGRGYTDTQYF
v_gene: TRBV14; d_gene: -; j_gene: TRBJ2-7; abundance: -; CDR3nt: TGTGCCAGCAGCCAAGGGAACGAGCAGTACTTC; CDR3aa: CASSQGNEQYF
v_gene: TRBV11-2; d_gene: TRBD2; j_gene: TRBJ2-1; abundance: -; CDR3nt: TGTGCCAGCAGCTTAGATGGGGGACTAGCGTACTCCTACAATGAGCAGTTCTTC; CDR3aa: CASSLDGGLAYSYNEQFF
v_gene: TRBV4-2; d_gene: -; j_gene: TRBJ1-1; abundance: -; CDR3nt: TGTGCCAGCAGCTTGGACGGGAACACTGAAGCTTTCTTT; CDR3aa: CASSLDGNTEAFF
v_gene: TRBV5-5; d_gene: TRBD1; j_gene: TRBJ2-7; abundance: -; CDR3nt: TGTGCCAGCAGCGCAACAGGGGACCCCTACGAGCAGTACTTC; CDR3aa: CASSATGDPYEQYF
v_gene: TRBV9; d_gene: TRBD2; j_gene: TRBJ2-1; abundance: -; CDR3nt: TGTGCCAGCAGCGTATCGGCTAGCGGGAGCCACAATGAGCAGTTCTTC; CDR3aa: CASSVSASGSHNEQFF
v_gene: TRBV18; d_gene: -; j_gene: TRBJ1-1; abundance: once; CDR3nt: TGTGCCAGCTCACCGGGGGGGGCTAAGGTCGGAGGAGCTTTCTTT; CDR3aa: CASSPGGAKVGGAFF
v_gene: TRBV10-2; d_gene: -; j_gene: TRBJ2-1; abundance: -; CDR3nt: TGCGCCAGCAGGACAGCCCATGAGCAGTTCTTC; CDR3aa: CASRTAHEQFF
v_gene: TRBV19; d_gene: -; j_gene: TRBJ2-1; abundance: -; CDR3nt: TGTGCCAGTAGTATACCCGAGTGGGGCTACAATGAGCAGTTCTTC; CDR3aa: CASSIPEWGYNEQFF
v_gene: TRBV6-5; d_gene: TRBD1; j_gene: TRBJ2-7; abundance: many; CDR3nt: TGTGCCAGCAGTTCCGGGACAGGGGGTTACGAGCAGTACTTC; CDR3aa: CASSSGTGGYEQYF
v_gene: TRBV23-1; d_gene: -; j_gene: TRBJ2-5; abundance: -; CDR3nt: TGCGCCAGCAGGATTCGTGAGGGTAGGGAGACCCAGTACTTC; CDR3aa: CASRIREGRETQYF
v_gene: TRBV13; d_gene: TRBD1; j_gene: TRBJ2-7; abundance: few; CDR3nt: TGTGCCAGCAATCCCTCCGGACAGGAGAACGAGCAGTACTTC; CDR3aa: CASNPSGQENEQYF
v_gene: TRBV9; d_gene: -; j_gene: TRBJ2-7; abundance: -; CDR3nt: TGTGCCAGCAGCGTAGAAAGTCACAGCAACGAGCAGTACTTC; CDR3aa: CASSVESHSNEQYF
v_gene: TRBV2; d_gene: -; j_gene: TRBJ1-5; abundance: once; CDR3nt: TGTGCCAGCAGTGAATTGCGGGGAGGAGGGCAGCCCCAGCATTTT; CDR3aa: CASSELRGGGQPQHF
v_gene: TRBV10-3; d_gene: TRBD1; j_gene: TRBJ1-1; abundance: -; CDR3nt: TGTGCCATCAGTCCCTGGGGGGACAGTAACACTGAAGCTTTCTTT; CDR3aa: CAISPWGDSNTEAFF
v_gene: TRBV9; d_gene: -; j_gene: TRBJ2-6; abundance: -; CDR3nt: TGTGCCAGCAGCGCGCAGGGCTCTGGGGCCAACGTCCTGACTTTC; CDR3aa: CASSAQGSGANVLTF
v_gene: TRBV28; d_gene: TRBD2; j_gene: TRBJ2-1; abundance: -; CDR3nt: TGTGCCAGCAGCACTCCTAGCGGATACAATGAGCAGTTCTTC; CDR3aa: CASSTPSGYNEQFF
v_gene: TRBV4-3; d_gene: -; j_gene: TRBJ1-5; abundance: -; CDR3nt: TGCGCCAGCAGCGGGGGGCGGAACCAGCCCCAGCATTTT; CDR3aa: CASSGGRNQPQHF
v_gene: TRBV25-1; d_gene: TRBD2; j_gene: TRBJ2-1; abundance: -; CDR3nt: TGTGCCAGCAGTGATGAGGGGACTAGCGGGGAAAATGAGCAGTTCTTC; CDR3aa: CASSDEGTSGENEQFF
v_gene: TRBV19; d_gene: -; j_gene: TRBJ2-1; abundance: -; CDR3nt: TGTGCCAGTAGTATCTTTTTGGGTGATGAGCAGTTCTTC; CDR3aa: CASSIFLGDEQFF
v_gene: TRBV7-9; d_gene: -; j_gene: TRBJ2-7; abundance: -; CDR3nt: TGTGCCAGCAGCCCGAGAGGGTCCACCTACGAGCAGTACTTC; CDR3aa: CASSPRGSTYEQYF
v_gene: TRBV29-1; d_gene: TRBD1; j_gene: TRBJ2-7; abundance: -; CDR3nt: TGCAGCGTTAGCCAGGGGGCGATGGACGAGCAGTACTTC; CDR3aa: CSVSQGAMDEQYF
v_gene: TRBV5-1; d_gene: -; j_gene: TRBJ1-4; abundance: -; CDR3nt: TGCGCCAGCAGCCCAGGACAGATCATTAATGAAAAACTGTTTTTT; CDR3aa: CASSPGQIINEKLFF
v_gene: TRBV4-3; d_gene: -; j_gene: TRBJ2-7; abundance: -; CDR3nt: TGCGCCAGCAGCCAGATTAGCGGAGATGCCTACGAGCAGTACTTC; CDR3aa: CASSQISGDAYEQYF
v_gene: TRBV7-8; d_gene: -; j_gene: TRBJ2-4; abundance: -; CDR3nt: TGTGCCAGCAGCTTAGGCACTAACCTAGCCAAAAACATTCAGTACTTC; CDR3aa: CASSLGTNLAKNIQYF
v_gene: TRBV5-8; d_gene: -; j_gene: TRBJ2-3; abundance: -; CDR3nt: TGTGCCAGCAGCTTGGCGGTTGGCAGCACAGATACGCAGTATTTT; CDR3aa: CASSLAVGSTDTQYF
v_gene: TRBV7-9; d_gene: TRBD1; j_gene: TRBJ2-1; abundance: once; CDR3nt: TGTGCCAGCAGAGAAATAGGGGACCTCCGGGACAGCTCCTACAATGAGCAGTTCTTC; CDR3aa: CASREIGDLRDSSYNEQFF
v_gene: TRBV5-5; d_gene: -; j_gene: TRBJ1-2; abundance: -; CDR3nt: TGTGCCAGCAGCTTGGTCTGGGGGCTGTACACCTTC; CDR3aa: CASSLVWGLYTF
v_gene: TRBV6-5; d_gene: -; j_gene: TRBJ1-1; abundance: many; CDR3nt: TGTGCCAGCAGTTACTCTAACACTGAAGCTTTCTTT; CDR3aa: CASSYSNTEAFF
v_gene: TRBV10-3; d_gene: TRBD1; j_gene: TRBJ2-2; abundance: many; CDR3nt: TGTGCCATCAGTGAGTCGATGCAGGGGGCCGGGGAGCTGTTTTTT; CDR3aa: CAISESMQGAGELFF
v_gene: TRBV9; d_gene: TRBD2; j_gene: TRBJ2-3; abundance: few; CDR3nt: TGTGCCAGCAGCGTAGTGCCCGGGACTAGCGGGAGTCCCGATACGCAGTATTTT; CDR3aa: CASSVVPGTSGSPDTQYF
v_gene: TRBV27; d_gene: -; j_gene: TRBJ1-4; abundance: -; CDR3nt: TGTGCCAGCGGACACGTAGGGGAAAAACTGTTTTTT; CDR3aa: CASGHVGEKLFF
v_gene: TRBV7-9; d_gene: -; j_gene: TRBJ2-5; abundance: -; CDR3nt: TGTGCCAGCAGCTTTGGGGCGCAGGCCAGGGAGACCCAGTACTTC; CDR3aa: CASSFGAQARETQYF